Sequencing of this T cell receptor (beta chain) was carried out in a study of T cells after yellow fever vaccination. 5'RACE template switching produced TCR cDNA carrying a universal primer site and UMIs. TCRdb re-analysed the 5' RACE reads in MiXCR, keeping a single row per CDR3 protein. The top ten hold 0.8% to 1.2% of the sample, which has about 230,000 distinct CDR3 sequences, less than 7.5% seen once. The CDR3 region is 14 residues in length, termini included. Per germline, CDR1 MNHEY and CDR2 SVGEGT. This clonotype was picked up a small number of times. The limits of the CDR3 on the DNA are not certain, so only TCRdb's listed CDR3 is given.

This specimen consisted of CD4+ T cells sorted from PBMCs, obtained on the day of the yellow fever booster vaccination. This chain links TRBV6-2 or TRBV6-3 with TRBJ1-2. The origin of this receptor is a young man who received the YFV17D yellow fever vaccine. The CDR3 reads CASSSSTVNYGYTF.